This TCR beta chain was sequenced during a study of blood T cell repertoires in COVID-19. Original handling: Reference gene primer amplification yielded estimated nucleated cell counts. The assay was immunoSEQ multiplex PCR, and TCRdb's table has in-frame clones only and misses some. The V and J calls and clone size come from that table; D and trimming were worked out from the DNA. The sample consists of more than 400,000 clones, 70% to 90% of them appearing once. From germline, CDR1 is SGDLS and CDR2 YYNGEE. There are 15 residues in the CDR3. V lost 3 bases and J lost 3, with 13 bases in between. The sequencing sample was made of peripheral blood. The chain uses TRBV9 and TRBJ2-1; D is perhaps TRBD2 (6 bases). The TCR was taken from a human donor in a cohort sampled during active COVID-19. CDR3 amino acids: CASSARELVYNEQFF. CDR3 nucleotides: TGTGCCAGCAGCGCTCGGGAGTTAGTCTACAATGAGCAGTTCTTC.